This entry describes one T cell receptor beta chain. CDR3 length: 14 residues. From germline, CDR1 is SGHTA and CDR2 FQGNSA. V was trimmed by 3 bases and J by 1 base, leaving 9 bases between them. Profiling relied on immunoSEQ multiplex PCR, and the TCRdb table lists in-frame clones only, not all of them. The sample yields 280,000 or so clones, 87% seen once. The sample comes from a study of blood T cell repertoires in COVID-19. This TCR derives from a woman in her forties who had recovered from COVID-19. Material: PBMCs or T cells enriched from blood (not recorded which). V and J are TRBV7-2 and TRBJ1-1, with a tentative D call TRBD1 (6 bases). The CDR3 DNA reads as TGTGCCAGCAGCTTGAGGACAGCGAACACTGAAGCTTTCTTT. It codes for CASSLRTANTEAFF.